Presented here are 30 T cell receptor beta chains from one specimen sequenced in a study of T cell responses to AZD1222 COVID-19 vaccine. TCRdb's copy holds only in-frame clones and misses some; the assay was immunoSEQ multiplex PCR. Here the sample spans 180,000 or so clones, about 93% being singletons. This sample comprised peripheral blood, obtained on day 0 of AZD1222 vaccination. The receptor set was obtained from an adult in good health.

This chain connects TRBV20-1 to TRBJ1-1; no clear D gene. Trimming pared 0 bases from V and 5 bases from J, leaving 4 bases between. The length of the CDR3 is 11 residues. Germline V gene lookup returns CDR1 DFQATT and CDR2 SNEGSKA (reference sequence). The CDR3 coding sequence is TGCAGTGCTAGAGAGGTGACTGAAGCTTTCTTT. Its protein product is CSAREVTEAFF.

The gene calls are TRBV10-3 and TRBJ2-7, with D uncertain. Germline V CDR1 and CDR2: ENHRY, SYGVKD. V was cut by 4 bases and J by 4 bases, with 8 bases left in between. The CDR3 contains 12 residues. In DNA form, the CDR3 reads TGTGCCATCAGTGGTTCGGGTTACGAGCAGTACTTC. This translates into CAISGSGYEQYF.

The sample holds a few counts of this clone. The chain combines TRBV5-5 with TRBJ1-5; D uncertain. The CDR3 totals 18 residues. Per germline, CDR1 SGHKS and CDR2 YYEKEE (reference sequence). Trimming removed 4 bases at V and 7 bases at J, with 27 bases between. DNA of the CDR3: TGTGCCAGCAGCATAGAGGCCCCGATTTCCGGGTTCAGACAGCCCCAGCATTTT. This translates into CASSIEAPISGFRQPQHF. The full variable domain, rest sourced from reference TRBV5-5 and TRBJ1-5, is DAGVTQSPTHLIKTRGQQVTLRCSPISGHKSVSWYQQVLGQGPQFIFQYYEKEERGRGNFPDRFSARQFPNYSSELNVNALLLGDSALYLCASSIEAPISGFRQPQHFGDGTRLSIL.

The rearrangement uses TRBV6-4 and TRBJ1-1; D is uncertain. The CDR3 is 14 amino acids. V was pared by 1 base and J by 3 bases, with 9 bases between. The germline V gene has CDR1 MRHNA and CDR2 SNTAGT. In nucleotides, the CDR3 is TGTGCCAGCAGTGACTTATCAATGGACACTGAAGCTTTCTTT. Its translation is CASSDLSMDTEAFF.

This clone was counted only a few times. The chain links TRBV19 to TRBJ1-3; maybe TRBD1 (6 bases). The V end lost 0 bases, the J end lost 4 bases, and 16 bases lay between the germline ends. CDR3 size: 17 residues. Germline V gives CDR1 LNHDA, CDR2 SQIVND (reference sequence). For the CDR3, the DNA is TGTGCCAGTAGTATAGATCATAGACAGGCGGACGGAAACACCATATATTTT. It specifies CASSIDHRQADGNTIYF.

This chain uses TRBV5-5 with TRBJ2-5; 8 positions agree with TRBD1. This CDR3 contains 14 residues. V shed 0 bases, J shed 2 bases, and the junction held 0 bases outside the gene matches. Germline lookup yields CDR1 SGHKS and CDR2 YYEKEE (reference sequence). The CDR3: CASSLGTGQETQYF. CDR3 coding DNA: TGTGCCAGCAGCTTGGGGACAGGGCAAGAGACCCAGTACTTC.

This clone appeared once. This chain links TRBV19 with TRBJ1-4; D call uncertain. Per germline, CDR1 LNHDA and CDR2 SQIVND (reference sequence). V was trimmed by 3 bases and J by 8 bases, leaving 22 bases between them. CDR3 size: 17 residues. CDR3 region: CASSMVPRAPVQEKLFF. In DNA, the CDR3 is TGTGCCAGTAGTATGGTGCCTCGAGCCCCCGTCCAAGAAAAACTGTTTTTT. Full variable domain (remainder filled in from reference TRBV19 and TRBJ1-4): DGGITQSPKYLFRKEGQNVTLSCEQNLNHDAMYWYRQDPGQGLRLIYYSQIVNDFQKGDIAEGYSVSREKKESFPLTVTSAQKNPTAFYLCASSMVPRAPVQEKLFFGSGTQLSVL.

The V gene is TRBV6-5, the J gene TRBJ2-7, with TRBD2 identical over 7 bases. The CDR3 consists of 15 residues. Germline values: CDR1 MNHEY, CDR2 SVGAGI. V was clipped by 6 bases and J by 0 bases; unmatched bases: 8. CDR3 DNA: TGTGCCAGCAGCCCCCGGCCTAGCGGCTCCTACGAGCAGTACTTC. Amino acid sequence: CASSPRPSGSYEQYF.

This chain uses TRBV1 with TRBJ2-7; the table's TRBD1 call for D was not verified on the DNA. TRBV1 is annotated as a pseudogene. The CDR3 spans 17 residues. The CDR3 here is CTSSPLFRGTGPYEQYF. CDR3 DNA sequence: TGCACCAGCAGCCCCCTTTTTCGAGGGACAGGTCCCTACGAGCAGTACTTC.

J is TRBJ1-1 and V is TRBV13; TRBD1 is a possible D gene (6 bases). The CDR3 spans 12 residues. Germline V gives CDR1 PRHDT, CDR2 FYEKMQ (reference sequence). V was clipped by 6 bases and J by 6 bases, with 11 bases between them. CDR3 coding DNA: TGTGCCAGCAGGAACAACAGGGCTGAAGCTTTCTTT. This encodes CASRNNRAEAFF.

V gene TRBV28 combines with J gene TRBJ1-5; D unclear. This CDR3 spans 14 amino acids. In germline, CDR1 is MDHEN, CDR2 SYDVKM. V lost 3 bases and J 10 bases, leaving 16 bases between the germline ends. The CDR3 DNA follows: TGTGCCAGCAGTTTCTCCAGAAATATCTTTCCCCAGCATTTT. Translated, it gives CASSFSRNIFPQHF.

V usage is TRBV10-3 and J usage is TRBJ1-5, with D tentatively TRBD1 (5 bases). V was pared by 0 bases and J by 2 bases, with 11 bases between. The CDR3 spans 16 residues. The germline CDR1 and CDR2 sequences are ENHRY and SYGVKD. The CDR3 DNA is TGTGCCATCAGTGAGTCGGGGCAGATTGGCAATCAGCCCCAGCATTTT. It yields the protein CAISESGQIGNQPQHF.

The chain couples TRBV6-5 to TRBJ1-3, with D tentatively TRBD1 (6 bases). V gave up 6 bases and J gave up 0 bases, with 12 bases separating them. Germline CDR1 and CDR2: MNHEY and SVGAGI. This CDR3 has 15 amino acids. The CDR3: CASRPTGSSGNTIYF. The CDR3 DNA sequence: TGTGCCAGCAGGCCAACAGGGAGCTCTGGAAACACCATATATTTT.

The chain has TRBV5-5 and TRBJ1-1, with 8 bases identical to TRBD1. The CDR3 sequence is 14 residues long. Looked up from germline, CDR1 is SGHKS and CDR2 is YYEKEE (reference sequence). V trimming: 3 bases; J trimming: 1 base; junction bases outside the gene matches: 2. The CDR3 sequence: CASSSQGGNTEAFF. DNA for the CDR3: TGTGCCAGCAGCTCACAGGGGGGGAACACTGAAGCTTTCTTT.

The chain employs TRBV29-1 and TRBJ1-1; D remains unclear. V lost 1 base and J lost 3, with 9 bases in between. The CDR3 length is 13 residues. Germline V gene lookup returns CDR1 SQVTM and CDR2 ANQGSEA. The CDR3 nucleotides are TGCAGCGTTGAAGTTTGGTTAGACACTGAAGCTTTCTTT. Amino acid sequence: CSVEVWLDTEAFF.

V usage is TRBV30 and J usage is TRBJ2-1, with TRBD2 identical over 8 bases. Unmatched junction bases numbered 16, after V lost 3 bases and J lost 15 bases. Germline V gene lookup returns CDR1 GTSNPN and CDR2 SVGIG (reference sequence). This CDR3 is 14 amino acids long. For the CDR3, the DNA is TGTGCCTGGAGGGGAAGGGAGAGCGGGGGCCTCCCGTTCTTC. This encodes CAWRGRESGGLPFF.

The chain has TRBV15 and TRBJ2-2; maybe TRBD2 (5 bases). This CDR3 region has 14 residues. In germline, CDR1 is LNHNV, CDR2 YYDKDF (reference sequence). V lost 3 bases to trimming and J lost 0 bases, with 5 bases between them. CDR3 sequence reads: CATSRRANTGELFF. As DNA, the CDR3 is TGTGCCACCAGCAGGAGGGCGAACACCGGGGAGCTGTTTTTT. Filled out from reference TRBV15 and TRBJ2-2, the complete variable domain reads DAMVIQNPRYQVTQFGKPVTLSCSQTLNHNVMYWYQQKSSQAPKLLFHYYDKDFNNEADTPDNFQSRRPNTSFCFLDIRSPGLGDTAMYLCATSRRANTGELFFGEGSRLTVL.

This sequence joins TRBV28 and TRBJ2-7; 9 bases align to TRBD1. Germline V gene data show CDR1 as MDHEN and CDR2 as SYDVKM. The CDR3 is made up of 14 amino acids. V dropped 6 bases and J dropped 3; count of bases not matched to a gene: 6. CDR3 in DNA: TGTGCCAGCAGCCCGACAGGGGGGCTCTACGAGCAGTACTTC. Translation gives CASSPTGGLYEQYF.

The CDR3 spells CASSLYGNYGYTF. The CDR3 DNA is TGTGCCAGCAGTTTATACGGGAACTATGGCTACACCTTC. This chain uses TRBV27 with TRBJ1-2; no clear D. The germline V and J ends were trimmed by 1 base and 2 bases, with 5 bases remaining between them. CDR1 is MNHEY and CDR2 is SMNVEV in the germline V gene (reference sequence). This CDR3 is 13 amino acids long.

The V gene is TRBV18, the J gene TRBJ1-2, with 10 bases aligning to TRBD1. CDR3 length equals 12 residues. From germline, CDR1 is KGHSH and CDR2 LQKENI. Trimming at V came to 6 bases and at J to 6 bases, leaving 1 base not matched to a gene. The CDR3 reads CASSGTGDGYTF. DNA for the CDR3: TGTGCCAGCTCCGGGACAGGGGATGGCTACACCTTC. Combining the CDR3 with reference TRBV18 and TRBJ1-2 gives the whole variable domain NAGVMQNPRHLVRRRGQEARLRCSPMKGHSHVYWYRQLPEEGLKFMVYLQKENIIDESGMPKERFSAEFPKEGPSILRIQQVVRGDSAAYFCASSGTGDGYTFGSGTRLTVV.

This chain connects TRBV29-1 to TRBJ2-7, with a possible D match to TRBD2 (7 bases). Germline V gene data show CDR1 as SQVTM and CDR2 as ANQGSEA. The CDR3 is made up of 11 amino acids. The V end was cut by 7 bases, the J end by 4 bases, with 11 bases between. The CDR3 here is CSGTAGYEQYF. The CDR3 bases are TGCAGCGGGACAGCGGGATACGAGCAGTACTTC.

This clone was counted once. The chain recombines TRBV11-3 with TRBJ2-1; possible D gene TRBD1, 5 bases. V was pared by 5 bases and J by 3 bases, with 8 bases between. The CDR3 is 13 amino acids. The germline CDR1 and CDR2 sequences are SGHNT and YENEEA. CDR3 loop: CASSQDSYNEQFF. For the CDR3, the DNA is TGTGCCAGCAGCCAAGACAGCTACAATGAGCAGTTCTTC.

The genes are TRBV28 and TRBJ1-6; 7 nucleotides line up with TRBD1. The V gene end was trimmed by 3 bases and the J gene end by 4 bases; junction bases not matched to a gene: 6. This CDR3 is 16 amino acids long. Germline V CDR1 and CDR2: MDHEN, SYDVKM. The CDR3: CASSFRDRQYNSPLHF. The CDR3, as DNA: TGTGCCAGCAGTTTCCGGGACAGACAATATAATTCACCCCTCCACTTT.

This chain uses TRBV4-1 with TRBJ2-7; 9 nucleotides match TRBD1. CDR1 MGHRA and CDR2 YSYEKL come from the germline V gene. The J segment lost 1 base and the V segment lost 2 bases, leaving 3 bases of the junction unmatched. The CDR3 is 15 amino acids. CDR3 DNA sequence: TGCGCCAGCAGCCAACCGACAGGGGGTTCCTACGAGCAGTACTTC. Protein sequence: CASSQPTGGSYEQYF.

The rearrangement links TRBV5-4 to TRBJ1-1; D is unclear. Germline V gives CDR1 SGHNT, CDR2 YYREEE (reference sequence). The CDR3 runs 12 residues. Trimming removed 0 bases at V and 11 bases at J, with 11 bases between. DNA of the CDR3: TGTGCCAGCAGCTTGGACAGTCTTGGGGCTTTCTTT. Translated: CASSLDSLGAFF.

V and J are TRBV28 and TRBJ2-5; 9 nucleotides align to TRBD1. Germline-derived CDR1 and CDR2 are MDHEN and SYDVKM. The V and J ends lost 4 bases and 5 bases, in that order; junction bases with no gene match: 11. This CDR3 contains 16 residues. The CDR3 loop reads CASSSQQGAYLETQYF. For the CDR3, the DNA is TGTGCCAGCAGTTCCCAACAGGGGGCCTATTTGGAGACCCAGTACTTC. Using reference TRBV28 and TRBJ2-5 for the parts outside the CDR3, the full variable domain is DVKVTQSSRYLVKRTGEKVFLECVQDMDHENMFWYRQDPGLGLRLIYFSYDVKMKEKGDIPEGYSVSREKKERFSLILESASTNQTSMYLCASSSQQGAYLETQYFGPGTRLLVL.

This CDR3 is CASSPQSNTEAFF. CDR3 nucleotides: TGTGCCAGCAGCCCTCAGTCGAACACTGAAGCTTTCTTT. V gene TRBV11-2 combines with J gene TRBJ1-1; the D is unclear. The CDR3 length is 13 residues. Trimming stripped 5 bases from V and 1 base from J, with 8 bases between. CDR1 and CDR2 (germline): SGHAT, FQNNGV.

The chain uses TRBV5-1 and TRBJ1-3, with D possibly being TRBD1 (6 bases). Trimming took 3 bases from V and 2 from J, leaving 9 bases between them. CDR1 is SGHRS, CDR2 YFSETQ, per germline. This CDR3 is built from 14 residues. The CDR3 sequence is CASSSEGAGNTIYF. The CDR3 DNA sequence: TGCGCCAGCAGCTCTGAGGGGGCTGGAAACACCATATATTTT.

This chain joins TRBV2 and TRBJ2-2, with D maybe TRBD2 (5 bases). V lost 10 bases and J lost 5, with 17 bases in between. The CDR3 consists of 14 residues. Germline loops: CDR1 SNHLY, CDR2 FYNNEI. As DNA, the CDR3 is TGTGCCACCTCCCGAGAGGGTTTGACCGGGGAGCTGTTTTTT. Translated, it gives CATSREGLTGELFF.

The chain carries TRBV29-1 and TRBJ1-2; D is undetermined. This CDR3 is built from 9 residues. V shed 8 bases and J shed 8 bases, with 9 bases lying between them. Germline CDR1 and CDR2: SQVTM and ANQGSEA. CDR3 residues: CSTESGYTF. The CDR3 DNA reads as TGCAGCACCGAAAGCGGCTACACCTTC.